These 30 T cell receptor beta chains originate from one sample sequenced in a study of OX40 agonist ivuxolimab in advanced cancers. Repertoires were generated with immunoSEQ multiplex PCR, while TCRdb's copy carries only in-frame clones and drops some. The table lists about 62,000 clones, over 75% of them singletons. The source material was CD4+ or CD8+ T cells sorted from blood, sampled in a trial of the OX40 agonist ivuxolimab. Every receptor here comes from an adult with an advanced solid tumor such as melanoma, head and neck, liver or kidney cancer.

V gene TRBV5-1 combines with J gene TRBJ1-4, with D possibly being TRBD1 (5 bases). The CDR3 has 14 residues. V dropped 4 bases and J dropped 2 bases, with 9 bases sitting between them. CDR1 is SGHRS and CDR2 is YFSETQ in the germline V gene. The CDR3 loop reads CASSLGGTNEKLFF. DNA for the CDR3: TGCGCCAGCAGCCTGGGGGGGACTAATGAAAAACTGTTTTTT.

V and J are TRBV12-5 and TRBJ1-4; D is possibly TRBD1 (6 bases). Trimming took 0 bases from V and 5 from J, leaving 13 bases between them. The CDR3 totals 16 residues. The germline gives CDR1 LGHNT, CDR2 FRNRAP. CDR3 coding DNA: TGTGCTAGTGGTTTGGTACGGGGGCCCGAAAATGAAAAACTGTTTTTT. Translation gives CASGLVRGPENEKLFF.

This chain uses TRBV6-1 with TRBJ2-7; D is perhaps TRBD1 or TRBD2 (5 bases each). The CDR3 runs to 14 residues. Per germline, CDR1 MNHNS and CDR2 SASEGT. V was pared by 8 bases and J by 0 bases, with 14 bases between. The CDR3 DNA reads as TGTGCCAGCCGGACACGACTAAGCTCCTACGAGCAGTACTTC. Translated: CASRTRLSSYEQYF.

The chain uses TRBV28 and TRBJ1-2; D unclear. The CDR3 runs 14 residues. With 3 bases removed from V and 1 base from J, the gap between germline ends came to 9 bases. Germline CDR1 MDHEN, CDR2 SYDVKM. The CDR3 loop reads CASSFPQSNYGYTF. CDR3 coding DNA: TGTGCCAGCAGTTTCCCGCAGAGTAACTATGGCTACACCTTC.

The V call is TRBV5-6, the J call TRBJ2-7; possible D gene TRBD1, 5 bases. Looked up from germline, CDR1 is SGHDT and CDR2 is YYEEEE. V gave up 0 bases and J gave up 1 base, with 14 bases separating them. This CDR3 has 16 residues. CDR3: CASSLVGARQSYEQYF. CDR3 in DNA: TGTGCCAGCAGCTTGGTCGGTGCCAGACAGTCCTACGAGCAGTACTTC.

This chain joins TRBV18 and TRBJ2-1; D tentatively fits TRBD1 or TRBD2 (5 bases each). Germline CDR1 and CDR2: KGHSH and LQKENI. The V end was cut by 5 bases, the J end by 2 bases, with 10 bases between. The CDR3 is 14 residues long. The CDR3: CASSIGTAYNEQFF. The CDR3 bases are TGTGCCAGCTCAATCGGGACGGCCTACAATGAGCAGTTCTTC.

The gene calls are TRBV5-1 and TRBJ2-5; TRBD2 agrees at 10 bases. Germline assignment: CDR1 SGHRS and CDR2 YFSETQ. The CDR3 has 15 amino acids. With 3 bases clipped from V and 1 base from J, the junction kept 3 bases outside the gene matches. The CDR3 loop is CASSSQREGQETQYF. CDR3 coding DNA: TGCGCCAGCAGCTCCCAGCGGGAGGGCCAAGAGACCCAGTACTTC.

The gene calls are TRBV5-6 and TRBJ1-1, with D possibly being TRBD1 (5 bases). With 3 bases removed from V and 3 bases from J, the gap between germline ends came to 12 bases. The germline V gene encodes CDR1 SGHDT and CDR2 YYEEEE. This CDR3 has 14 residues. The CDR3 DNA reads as TGTGCCAGCAGCTGGGGGGGACGGTACACTGAAGCTTTCTTT. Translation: CASSWGGRYTEAFF.

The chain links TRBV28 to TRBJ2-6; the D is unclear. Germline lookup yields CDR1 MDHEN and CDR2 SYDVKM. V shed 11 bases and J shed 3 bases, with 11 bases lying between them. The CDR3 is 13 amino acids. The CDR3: CAGNKNGANVLTF. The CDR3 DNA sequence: TGTGCCGGCAACAAAAATGGGGCCAACGTCCTGACTTTC. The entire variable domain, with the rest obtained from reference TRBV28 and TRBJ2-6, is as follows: DVKVTQSSRYLVKRTGEKVFLECVQDMDHENMFWYRQDPGLGLRLIYFSYDVKMKEKGDIPEGYSVSREKKERFSLILESASTNQTSMYLCAGNKNGANVLTFGAGSRLTVL.

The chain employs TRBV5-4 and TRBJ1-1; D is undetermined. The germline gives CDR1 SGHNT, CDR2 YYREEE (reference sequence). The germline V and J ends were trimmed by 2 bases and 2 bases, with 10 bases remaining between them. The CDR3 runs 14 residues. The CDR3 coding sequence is TGTGCCAGCAGCTTTCCAATGGAAAACACTGAAGCTTTCTTT. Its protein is CASSFPMENTEAFF.

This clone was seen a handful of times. CDR3 protein: CASSPYDRNNEKLFF. For the CDR3, the DNA is TGCGCCAGCAGCCCGTATGACCGAAATAATGAAAAACTGTTTTTT. The chain carries TRBV4-1 and TRBJ1-4; D uncertain. The CDR3 is made up of 15 amino acids. V shed 4 bases and J shed 4 bases, with 13 bases lying between them. Germline loops: CDR1 MGHRA, CDR2 YSYEKL.

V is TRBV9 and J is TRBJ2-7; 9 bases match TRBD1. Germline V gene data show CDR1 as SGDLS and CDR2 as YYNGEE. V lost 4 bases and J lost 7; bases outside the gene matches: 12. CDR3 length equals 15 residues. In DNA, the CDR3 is TGTGCCAGCAGCCCAACGGGACAGGGTAGGGGGGAGCAGTACTTC. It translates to CASSPTGQGRGEQYF.

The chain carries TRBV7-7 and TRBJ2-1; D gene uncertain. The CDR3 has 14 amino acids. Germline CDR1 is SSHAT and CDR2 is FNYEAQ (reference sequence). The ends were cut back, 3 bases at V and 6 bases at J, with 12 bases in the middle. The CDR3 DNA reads TGTGCCAGCAGCTTTGGTGAGAGCCTCAATGAGCAGTTCTTC. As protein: CASSFGESLNEQFF.

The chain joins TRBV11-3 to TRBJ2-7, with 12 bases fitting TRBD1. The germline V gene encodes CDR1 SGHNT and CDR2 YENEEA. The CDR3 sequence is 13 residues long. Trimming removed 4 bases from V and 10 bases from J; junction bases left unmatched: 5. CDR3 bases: TGTGCCAGCAGCTCCGGGACAGGGGGCGCCCAGTACTTC. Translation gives CASSSGTGGAQYF.

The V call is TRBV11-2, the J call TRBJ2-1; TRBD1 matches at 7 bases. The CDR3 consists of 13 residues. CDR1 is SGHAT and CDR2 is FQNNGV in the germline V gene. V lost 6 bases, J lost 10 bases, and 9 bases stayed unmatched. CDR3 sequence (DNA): TGTGCCAGCAGTCGACAACAGGGGCGCGAGCAGTTCTTC. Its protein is CASSRQQGREQFF. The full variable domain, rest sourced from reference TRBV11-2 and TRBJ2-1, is EAGVAQSPRYKIIEKRQSVAFWCNPISGHATLYWYQQILGQGPKLLIQFQNNGVVDDSQLPKDRFSAERLKGVDSTLKIQPAKLEDSAVYLCASSRQQGREQFFGPGTRLTVL.

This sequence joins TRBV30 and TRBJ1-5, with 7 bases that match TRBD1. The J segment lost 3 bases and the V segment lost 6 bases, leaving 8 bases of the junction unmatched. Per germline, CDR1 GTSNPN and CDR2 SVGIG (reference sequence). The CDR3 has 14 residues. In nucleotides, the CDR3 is TGTGCCTGCAGAAAAGGACAGGACAATCAGCCCCAGCATTTT. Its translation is CACRKGQDNQPQHF.

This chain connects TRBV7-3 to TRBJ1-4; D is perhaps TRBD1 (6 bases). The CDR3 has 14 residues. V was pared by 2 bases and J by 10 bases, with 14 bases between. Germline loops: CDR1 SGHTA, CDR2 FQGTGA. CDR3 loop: CASSLGTSTSKLFF. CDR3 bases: TGTGCCAGCAGCTTAGGGACATCCACTTCAAAACTGTTTTTT.

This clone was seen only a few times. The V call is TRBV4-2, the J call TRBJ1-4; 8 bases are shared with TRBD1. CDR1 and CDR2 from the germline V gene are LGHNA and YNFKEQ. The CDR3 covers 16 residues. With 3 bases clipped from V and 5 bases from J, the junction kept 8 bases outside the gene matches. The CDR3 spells CASSQSGQGTNEKLFF. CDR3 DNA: TGTGCCAGCAGCCAGTCCGGACAGGGAACAAATGAAAAACTGTTTTTT.

The CDR3 DNA reads as TGTGCCTGGAGTGTCCGCAGACAGGGGCCCTTAAATCAGCCCCAGCATTTT. Encoded protein: CAWSVRRQGPLNQPQHF. V usage is TRBV30 and J usage is TRBJ1-5; TRBD1 matches at 8 bases. This CDR3 contains 17 residues. The junction had 11 bases not matched to a gene; V was cut back by 0 bases and J by 4 bases. The V gene's germline CDR1 is GTSNPN and CDR2 SVGIG (reference sequence). Complete variable domain (other parts from reference TRBV30 and TRBJ1-5): SQTIHQWPATLVQPVGSPLSLECTVEGTSNPNLYWYRQAAGRGLQLLFYSVGIGQISSEVPQNLSASRPQDRQFILSSKKLLLSDSGFYLCAWSVRRQGPLNQPQHFGDGTRLSIL.

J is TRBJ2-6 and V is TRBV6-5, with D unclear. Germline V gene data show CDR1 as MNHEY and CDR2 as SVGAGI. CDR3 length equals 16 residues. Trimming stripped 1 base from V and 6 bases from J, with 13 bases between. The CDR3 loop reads CASSYFAFPMANVLTF. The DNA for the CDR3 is TGTGCCAGCAGTTACTTCGCCTTCCCCATGGCCAACGTCCTGACTTTC.

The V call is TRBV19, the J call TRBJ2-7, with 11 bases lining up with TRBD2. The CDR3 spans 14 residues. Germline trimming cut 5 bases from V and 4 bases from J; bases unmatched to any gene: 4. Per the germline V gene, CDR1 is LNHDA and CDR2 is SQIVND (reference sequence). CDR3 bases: TGTGCCAGTAGTCTCACTAGCGGGAGTTACGAGCAGTACTTC. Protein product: CASSLTSGSYEQYF. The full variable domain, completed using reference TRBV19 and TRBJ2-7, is DGGITQSPKYLFRKEGQNVTLSCEQNLNHDAMYWYRQDPGQGLRLIYYSQIVNDFQKGDIAEGYSVSREKKESFPLTVTSAQKNPTAFYLCASSLTSGSYEQYFGPGTRLTVT.

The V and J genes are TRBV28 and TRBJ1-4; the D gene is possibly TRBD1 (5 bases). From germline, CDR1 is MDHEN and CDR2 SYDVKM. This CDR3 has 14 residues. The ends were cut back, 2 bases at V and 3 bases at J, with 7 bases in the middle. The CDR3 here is CASSLRGSNEKLFF. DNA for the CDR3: TGTGCCAGCAGTTTAAGGGGTTCTAATGAAAAACTGTTTTTT.

CDR3 region: CASSPPGGNTGELFF. DNA for the CDR3: TGTGCCAGCAGCCCCCCAGGGGGCAACACCGGGGAGCTGTTTTTT. This chain links TRBV5-4 with TRBJ2-2; 8 nucleotides line up with TRBD1. Germline CDR1 is SGHNT and CDR2 is YYREEE (reference sequence). The CDR3 contains 15 residues. Trimming cost V 4 bases and J 2 bases; bases outside gene matches: 4.

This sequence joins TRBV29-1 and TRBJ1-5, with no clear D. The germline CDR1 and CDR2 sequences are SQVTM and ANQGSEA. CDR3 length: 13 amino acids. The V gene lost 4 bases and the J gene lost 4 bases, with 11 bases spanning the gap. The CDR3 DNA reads TGCAGCGTTGGCGAACAGCCAAATCAGCCCCAGCATTTT. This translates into CSVGEQPNQPQHF.

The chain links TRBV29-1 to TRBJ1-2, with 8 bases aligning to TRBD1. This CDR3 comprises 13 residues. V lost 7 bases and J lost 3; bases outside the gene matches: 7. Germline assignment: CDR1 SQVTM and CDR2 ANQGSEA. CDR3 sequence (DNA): TGCAGCGCCGGACAGGGTCTGGACTATGGCTACACCTTC. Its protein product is CSAGQGLDYGYTF.

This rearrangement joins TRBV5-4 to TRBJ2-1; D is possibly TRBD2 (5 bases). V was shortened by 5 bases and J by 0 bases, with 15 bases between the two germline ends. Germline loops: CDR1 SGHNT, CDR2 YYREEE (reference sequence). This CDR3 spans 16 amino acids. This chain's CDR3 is CASRRGLENSYNEQFF. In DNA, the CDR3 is TGTGCCAGCAGACGAGGACTGGAAAACTCCTACAATGAGCAGTTCTTC.

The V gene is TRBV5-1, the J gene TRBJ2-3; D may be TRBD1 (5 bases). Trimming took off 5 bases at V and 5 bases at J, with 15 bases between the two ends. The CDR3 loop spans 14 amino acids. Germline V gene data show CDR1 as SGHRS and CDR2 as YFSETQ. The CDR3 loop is CASSGAERRDTQYF. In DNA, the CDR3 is TGCGCCAGCAGTGGGGCAGAGAGGCGAGATACGCAGTATTTT. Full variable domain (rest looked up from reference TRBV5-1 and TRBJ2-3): KAGVTQTPRYLIKTRGQQVTLSCSPISGHRSVSWYQQTPGQGLQFLFEYFSETQRNKGNFPGRFSGRQFSNSRSEMNVSTLELGDSALYLCASSGAERRDTQYFGPGTRLTVL.

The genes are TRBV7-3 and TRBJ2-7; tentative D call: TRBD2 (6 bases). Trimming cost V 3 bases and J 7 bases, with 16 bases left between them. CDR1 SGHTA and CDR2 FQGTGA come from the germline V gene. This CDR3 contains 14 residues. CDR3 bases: TGTGCCAGCAGCTTCAGCGGCGGGACGGGGGAGCAGTACTTC. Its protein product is CASSFSGGTGEQYF.

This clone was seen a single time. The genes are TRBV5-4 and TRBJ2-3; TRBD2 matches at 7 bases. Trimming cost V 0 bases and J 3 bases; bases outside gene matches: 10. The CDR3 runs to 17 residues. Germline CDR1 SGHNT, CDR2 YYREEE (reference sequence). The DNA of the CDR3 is TGTGCCAGCAGCTTGGCCCAGGGACTATCGGGGACAGATACGCAGTATTTT. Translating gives CASSLAQGLSGTDTQYF.

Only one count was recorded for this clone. The CDR3 spells CASRLNTGNTIYF. In DNA, the CDR3 is TGTGCCAGCAGACTTAACACCGGAAACACCATATATTTT. The chain couples TRBV6-1 to TRBJ1-3; no firm D call. Trimming took 6 bases from V and 4 from J, leaving 10 bases between them. CDR3 length: 13 amino acids. Per germline, CDR1 MNHNS and CDR2 SASEGT.